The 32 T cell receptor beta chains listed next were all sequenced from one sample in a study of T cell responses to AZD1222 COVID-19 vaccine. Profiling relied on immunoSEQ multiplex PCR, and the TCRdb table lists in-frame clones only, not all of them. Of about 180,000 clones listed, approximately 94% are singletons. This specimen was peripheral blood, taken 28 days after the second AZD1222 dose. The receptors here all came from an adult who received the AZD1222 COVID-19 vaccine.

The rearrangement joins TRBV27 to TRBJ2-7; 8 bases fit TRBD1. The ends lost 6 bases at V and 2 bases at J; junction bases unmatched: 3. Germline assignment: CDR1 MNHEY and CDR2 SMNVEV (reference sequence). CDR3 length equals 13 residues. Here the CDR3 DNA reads TGTGCCAGCAGCCGCAGGGGGCCCTACGAGCAGTACTTC. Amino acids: CASSRRGPYEQYF.

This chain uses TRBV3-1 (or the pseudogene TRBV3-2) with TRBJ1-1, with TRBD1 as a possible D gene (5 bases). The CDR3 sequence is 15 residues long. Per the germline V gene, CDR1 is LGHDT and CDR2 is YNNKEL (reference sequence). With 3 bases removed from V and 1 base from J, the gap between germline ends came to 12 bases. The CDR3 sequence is CASSQGYDRNTEAFF. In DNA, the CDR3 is TGTGCCAGCAGCCAGGGGTACGACAGGAACACTGAAGCTTTCTTT.

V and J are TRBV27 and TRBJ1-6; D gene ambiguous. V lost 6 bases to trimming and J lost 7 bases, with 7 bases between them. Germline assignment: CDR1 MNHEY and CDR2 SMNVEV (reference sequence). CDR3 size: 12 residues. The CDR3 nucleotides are TGTGCCAGCAGAAGCCGGAATTCACCCCTCCACTTT. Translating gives CASRSRNSPLHF.

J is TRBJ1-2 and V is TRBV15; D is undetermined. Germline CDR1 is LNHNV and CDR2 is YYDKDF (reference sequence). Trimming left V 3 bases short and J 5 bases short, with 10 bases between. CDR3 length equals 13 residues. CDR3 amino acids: CATSSMGYYGYTF. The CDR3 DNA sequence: TGTGCCACCAGCAGCATGGGATATTATGGCTACACCTTC. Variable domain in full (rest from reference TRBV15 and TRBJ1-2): DAMVIQNPRYQVTQFGKPVTLSCSQTLNHNVMYWYQQKSSQAPKLLFHYYDKDFNNEADTPDNFQSRRPNTSFCFLDIRSPGLGDTAMYLCATSSMGYYGYTFGSGTRLTVV.

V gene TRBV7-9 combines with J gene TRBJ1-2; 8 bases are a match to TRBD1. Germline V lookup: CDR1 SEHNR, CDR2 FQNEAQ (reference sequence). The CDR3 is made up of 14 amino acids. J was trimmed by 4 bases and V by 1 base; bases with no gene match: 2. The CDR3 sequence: CASSLEQGAYGYTF. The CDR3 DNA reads TGTGCCAGCAGCTTAGAGCAGGGGGCCTATGGCTACACCTTC.

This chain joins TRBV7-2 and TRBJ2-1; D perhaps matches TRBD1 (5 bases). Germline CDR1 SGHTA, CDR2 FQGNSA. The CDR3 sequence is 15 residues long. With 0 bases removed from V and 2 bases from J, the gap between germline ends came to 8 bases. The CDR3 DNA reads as TGTGCCAGCAGCTTAGCCGCAGGGCCCTACAATGAGCAGTTCTTC. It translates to CASSLAAGPYNEQFF.

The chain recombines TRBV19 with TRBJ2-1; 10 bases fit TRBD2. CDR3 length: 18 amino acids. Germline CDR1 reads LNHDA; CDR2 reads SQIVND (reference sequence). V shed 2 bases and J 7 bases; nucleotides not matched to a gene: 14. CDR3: CASSIRLRGTSVRNEQFF. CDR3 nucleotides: TGTGCCAGTAGTATAAGGCTACGAGGGACTAGCGTCCGAAATGAGCAGTTCTTC.

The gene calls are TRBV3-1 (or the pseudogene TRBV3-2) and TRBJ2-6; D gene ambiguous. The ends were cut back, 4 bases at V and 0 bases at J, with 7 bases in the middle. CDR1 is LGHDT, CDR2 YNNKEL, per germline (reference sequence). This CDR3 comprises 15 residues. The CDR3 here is CASSLLSSGANVLTF. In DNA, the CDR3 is TGTGCCAGCAGCCTTCTTAGCTCTGGGGCCAACGTCCTGACTTTC.

CDR3 DNA: TGTGCCAGCAGTCCCGGGACAGGGGCGCAAAAACTGTTTTTT. Amino acids: CASSPGTGAQKLFF. The chain carries TRBV28 and TRBJ1-4; 10 bases agree with TRBD1. Germline CDR1 is MDHEN and CDR2 is SYDVKM. V lost 5 bases, J lost 9 bases, and 6 bases stayed unmatched. The CDR3 contains 14 residues.

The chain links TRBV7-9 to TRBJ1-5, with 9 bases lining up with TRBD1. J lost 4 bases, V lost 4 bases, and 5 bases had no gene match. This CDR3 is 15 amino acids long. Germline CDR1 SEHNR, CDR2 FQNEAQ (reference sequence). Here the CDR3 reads CASSSGTGKNQPQHF. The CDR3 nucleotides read TGTGCCAGCAGCTCTGGGACAGGGAAGAATCAGCCCCAGCATTTT. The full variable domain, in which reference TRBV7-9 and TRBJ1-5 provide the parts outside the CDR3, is DTGVSQNPRHKITKRGQNVTFRCDPISEHNRLYWYRQTLGQGPEFLTYFQNEAQLEKSRLLSDRFSAERPKGSFSTLEIQRTEQGDSAMYLCASSSGTGKNQPQHFGDGTRLSIL.

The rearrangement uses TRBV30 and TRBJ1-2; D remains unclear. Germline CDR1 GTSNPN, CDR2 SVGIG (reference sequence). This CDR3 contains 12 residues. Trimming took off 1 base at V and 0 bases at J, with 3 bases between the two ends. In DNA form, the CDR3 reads TGTGCCTGGAGTGGCGCTAACTATGGCTACACCTTC. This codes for CAWSGANYGYTF.

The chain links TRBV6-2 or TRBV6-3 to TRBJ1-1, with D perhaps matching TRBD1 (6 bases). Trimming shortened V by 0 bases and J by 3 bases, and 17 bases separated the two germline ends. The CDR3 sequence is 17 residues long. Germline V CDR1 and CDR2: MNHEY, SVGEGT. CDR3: CASSYSIRGSKDTEAFF. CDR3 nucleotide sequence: TGTGCCAGCAGTTACTCAATCAGGGGATCAAAGGACACTGAAGCTTTCTTT.

The CDR3 DNA reads TGTGCCAGCAGTTTATGGGGGGGACTTCAGCCCCAGCATTTT. Encoded protein: CASSLWGGLQPQHF. The chain carries TRBV28 and TRBJ1-5; D is possibly TRBD1 (5 bases). Germline lookup yields CDR1 MDHEN and CDR2 SYDVKM. This CDR3 is 14 amino acids long. V was trimmed by 0 bases and J by 6 bases, leaving 9 bases between them.

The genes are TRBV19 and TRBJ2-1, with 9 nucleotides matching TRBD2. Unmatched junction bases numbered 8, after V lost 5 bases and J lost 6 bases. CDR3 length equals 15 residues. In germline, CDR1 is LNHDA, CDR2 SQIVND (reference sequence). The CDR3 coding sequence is TGTGCCAGTAGTCCTGGTAGCGGGAGTCCCAATGAGCAGTTCTTC. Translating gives CASSPGSGSPNEQFF.

The CDR3 coding sequence is TGTGCCAGCAGCCAAAGTACTAGCGGGAATGTTTACGAGCAGTACTTC. Translation gives CASSQSTSGNVYEQYF. J is TRBJ2-7 and V is TRBV4-2; the match to TRBD2 covers 10 bases. The ends lost 2 bases at V and 4 bases at J; junction bases unmatched: 8. The CDR3 extends over 16 amino acids. Germline V gives CDR1 LGHNA, CDR2 YNFKEQ.

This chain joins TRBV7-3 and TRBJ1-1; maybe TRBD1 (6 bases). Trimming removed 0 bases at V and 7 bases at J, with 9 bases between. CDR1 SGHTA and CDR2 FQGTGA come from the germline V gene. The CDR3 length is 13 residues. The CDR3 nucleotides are TGTGCCAGCAGCTTAACGGCACAGGGTGAAGCTTTCTTT. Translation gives CASSLTAQGEAFF.

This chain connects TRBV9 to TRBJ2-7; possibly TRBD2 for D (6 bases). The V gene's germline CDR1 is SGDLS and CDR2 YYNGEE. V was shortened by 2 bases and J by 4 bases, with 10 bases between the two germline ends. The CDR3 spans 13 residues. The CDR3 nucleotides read TGTGCCAGCAGCGTTTCCGGGGGTTACGAGCAGTACTTC. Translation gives CASSVSGGYEQYF.

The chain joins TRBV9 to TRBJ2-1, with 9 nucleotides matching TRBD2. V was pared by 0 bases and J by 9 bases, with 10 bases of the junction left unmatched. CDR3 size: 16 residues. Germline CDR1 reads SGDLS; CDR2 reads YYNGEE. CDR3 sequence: CASSVDSLAGMGEQFF. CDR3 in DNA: TGTGCCAGCAGCGTAGATTCTCTAGCGGGAATGGGTGAGCAGTTCTTC. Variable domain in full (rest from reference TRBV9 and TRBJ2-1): DSGVTQTPKHLITATGQRVTLRCSPRSGDLSVYWYQQSLDQGLQFLIQYYNGEERAKGNILERFSAQQFPDLHSELNLSSLELGDSALYFCASSVDSLAGMGEQFFGPGTRLTVL.

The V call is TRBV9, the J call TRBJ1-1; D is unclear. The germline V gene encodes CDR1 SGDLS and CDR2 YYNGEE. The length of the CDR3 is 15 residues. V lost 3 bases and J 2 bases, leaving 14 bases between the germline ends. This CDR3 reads CASSGMTRPNTEAFF. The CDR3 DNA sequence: TGTGCCAGCAGCGGAATGACGAGGCCTAACACTGAAGCTTTCTTT.

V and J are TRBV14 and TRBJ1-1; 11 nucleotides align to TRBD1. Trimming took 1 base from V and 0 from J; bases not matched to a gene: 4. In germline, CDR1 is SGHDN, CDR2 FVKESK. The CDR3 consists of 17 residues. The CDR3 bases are TGTGCCAGCAGCCAAGCCCGGACAGGGGGCATGAACACTGAAGCTTTCTTT. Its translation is CASSQARTGGMNTEAFF.

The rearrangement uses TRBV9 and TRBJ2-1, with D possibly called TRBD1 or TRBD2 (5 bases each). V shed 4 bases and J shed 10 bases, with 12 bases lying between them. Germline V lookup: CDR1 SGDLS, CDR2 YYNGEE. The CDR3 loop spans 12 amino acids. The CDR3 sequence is CASSPGTWEQFF. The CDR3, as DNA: TGTGCCAGCAGCCCCGGGACCTGGGAGCAGTTCTTC. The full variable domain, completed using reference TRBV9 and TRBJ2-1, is DSGVTQTPKHLITATGQRVTLRCSPRSGDLSVYWYQQSLDQGLQFLIQYYNGEERAKGNILERFSAQQFPDLHSELNLSSLELGDSALYFCASSPGTWEQFFGPGTRLTVL.

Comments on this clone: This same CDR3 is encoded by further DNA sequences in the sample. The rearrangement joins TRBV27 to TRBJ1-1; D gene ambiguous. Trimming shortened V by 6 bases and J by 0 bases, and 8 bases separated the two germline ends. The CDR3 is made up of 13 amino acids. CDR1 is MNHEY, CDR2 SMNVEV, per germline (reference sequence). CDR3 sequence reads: CASSRTVNTEAFF. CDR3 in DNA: TGTGCCAGCAGCCGGACGGTGAACACTGAAGCTTTCTTT.

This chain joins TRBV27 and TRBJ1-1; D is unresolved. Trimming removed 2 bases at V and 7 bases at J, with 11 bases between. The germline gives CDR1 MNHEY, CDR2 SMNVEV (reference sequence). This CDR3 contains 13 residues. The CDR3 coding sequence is TGTGCCAGCAGTTTAGGAGCACACAATGAAGCTTTCTTT. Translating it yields CASSLGAHNEAFF.

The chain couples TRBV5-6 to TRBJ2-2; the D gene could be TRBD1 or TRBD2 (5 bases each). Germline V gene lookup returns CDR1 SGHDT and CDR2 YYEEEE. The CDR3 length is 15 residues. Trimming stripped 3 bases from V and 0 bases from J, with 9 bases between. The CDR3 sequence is CASSWDLANTGELFF. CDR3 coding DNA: TGTGCCAGCAGCTGGGACCTAGCGAACACCGGGGAGCTGTTTTTT.

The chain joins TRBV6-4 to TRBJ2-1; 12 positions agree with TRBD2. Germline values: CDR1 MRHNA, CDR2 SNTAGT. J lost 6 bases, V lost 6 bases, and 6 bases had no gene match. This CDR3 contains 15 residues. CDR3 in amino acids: CASSRLAGESNEQFF. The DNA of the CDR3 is TGTGCCAGCAGCAGACTAGCGGGAGAATCCAATGAGCAGTTCTTC.

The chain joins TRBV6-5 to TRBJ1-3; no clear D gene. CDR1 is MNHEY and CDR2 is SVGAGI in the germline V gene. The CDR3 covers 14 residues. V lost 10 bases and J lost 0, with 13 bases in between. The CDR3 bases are TGTGCCACCAAGCGGGCATTCTCTGGAAACACCATATATTTT. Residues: CATKRAFSGNTIYF.

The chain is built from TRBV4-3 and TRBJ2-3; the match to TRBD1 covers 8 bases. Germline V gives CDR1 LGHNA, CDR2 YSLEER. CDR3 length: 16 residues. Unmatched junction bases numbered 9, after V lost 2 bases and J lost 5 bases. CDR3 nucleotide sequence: TGCGCCAGCAGCCAAAGGACAGGGCTTATCGGAGATACGCAGTATTTT. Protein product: CASSQRTGLIGDTQYF.

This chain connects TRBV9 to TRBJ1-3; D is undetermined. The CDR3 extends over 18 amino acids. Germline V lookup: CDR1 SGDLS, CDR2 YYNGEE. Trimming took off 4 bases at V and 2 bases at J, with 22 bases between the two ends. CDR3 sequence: CASSPTGRRSVAGNTIYF. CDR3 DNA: TGTGCCAGCAGCCCCACCGGGCGTCGGTCCGTTGCTGGAAACACCATATATTTT.

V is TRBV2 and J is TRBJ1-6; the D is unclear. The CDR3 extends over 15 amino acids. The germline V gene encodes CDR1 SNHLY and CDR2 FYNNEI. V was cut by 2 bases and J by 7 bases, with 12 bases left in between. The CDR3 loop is CASSETQIPNSPLHF. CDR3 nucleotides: TGTGCCAGCAGTGAAACGCAAATTCCGAATTCACCCCTCCACTTT.

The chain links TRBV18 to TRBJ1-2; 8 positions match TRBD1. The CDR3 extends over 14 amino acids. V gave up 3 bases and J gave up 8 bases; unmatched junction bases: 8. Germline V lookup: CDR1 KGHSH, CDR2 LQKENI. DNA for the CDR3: TGTGCCAGCTCACCGTCCGTGACAGGGGTCGGCTACACCTTC. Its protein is CASSPSVTGVGYTF.

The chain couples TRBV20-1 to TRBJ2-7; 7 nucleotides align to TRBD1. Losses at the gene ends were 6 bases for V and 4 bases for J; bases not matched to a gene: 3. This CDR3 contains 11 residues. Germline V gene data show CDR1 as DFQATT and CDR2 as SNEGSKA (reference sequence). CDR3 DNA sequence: TGCAGTGCCCAGACAGGGTACGAGCAGTACTTC. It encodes CSAQTGYEQYF.

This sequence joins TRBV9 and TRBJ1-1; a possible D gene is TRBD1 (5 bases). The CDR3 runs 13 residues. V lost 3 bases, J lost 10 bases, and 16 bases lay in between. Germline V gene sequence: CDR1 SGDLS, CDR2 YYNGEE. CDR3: CASSAPRGGRAFF. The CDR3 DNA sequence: TGTGCCAGCAGCGCCCCGAGGGGAGGGAGAGCTTTCTTT.